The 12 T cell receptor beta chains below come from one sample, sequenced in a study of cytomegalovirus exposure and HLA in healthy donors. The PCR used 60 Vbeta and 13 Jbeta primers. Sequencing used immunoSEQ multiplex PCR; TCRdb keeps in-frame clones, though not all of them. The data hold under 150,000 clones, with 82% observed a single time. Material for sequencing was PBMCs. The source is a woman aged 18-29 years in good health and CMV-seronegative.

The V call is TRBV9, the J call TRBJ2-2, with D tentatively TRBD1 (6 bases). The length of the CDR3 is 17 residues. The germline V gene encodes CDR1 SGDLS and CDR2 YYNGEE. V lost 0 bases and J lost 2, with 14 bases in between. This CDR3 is CASSVVSGGGNTGELFF. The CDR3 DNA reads TGTGCCAGCAGCGTAGTTTCTGGGGGCGGTAACACCGGGGAGCTGTTTTTT.

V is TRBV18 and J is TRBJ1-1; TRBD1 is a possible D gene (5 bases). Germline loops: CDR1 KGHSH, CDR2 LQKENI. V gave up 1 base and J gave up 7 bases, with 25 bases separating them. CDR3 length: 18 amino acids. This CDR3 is CASSPQGQGALDPGEAFF. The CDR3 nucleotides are TGTGCCAGCTCACCACAGGGTCAAGGGGCGCTTGATCCCGGTGAAGCTTTCTTT.

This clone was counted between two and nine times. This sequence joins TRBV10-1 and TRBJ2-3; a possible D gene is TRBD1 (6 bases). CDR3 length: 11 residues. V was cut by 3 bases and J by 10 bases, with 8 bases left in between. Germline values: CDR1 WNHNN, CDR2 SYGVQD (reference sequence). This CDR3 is CASSEGGSQYF. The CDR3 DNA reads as TGCGCCAGCAGTGAAGGGGGATCGCAGTATTTT.

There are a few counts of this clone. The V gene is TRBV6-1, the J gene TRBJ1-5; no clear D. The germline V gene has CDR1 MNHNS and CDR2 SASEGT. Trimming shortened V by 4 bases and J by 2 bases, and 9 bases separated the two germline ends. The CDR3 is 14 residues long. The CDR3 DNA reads TGTGCCAGCAGTGGGCCGAGGGGCAATCAGCCCCAGCATTTT. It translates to CASSGPRGNQPQHF.

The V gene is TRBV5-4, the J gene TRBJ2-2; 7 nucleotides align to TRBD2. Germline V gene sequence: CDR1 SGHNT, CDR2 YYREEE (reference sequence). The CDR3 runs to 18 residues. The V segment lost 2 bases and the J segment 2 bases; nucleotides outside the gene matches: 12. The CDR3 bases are TGTGCCAGCAGCTTTTTGGGGCAAGCGGGGCCTAACACCGGGGAGCTGTTTTTT. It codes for CASSFLGQAGPNTGELFF.

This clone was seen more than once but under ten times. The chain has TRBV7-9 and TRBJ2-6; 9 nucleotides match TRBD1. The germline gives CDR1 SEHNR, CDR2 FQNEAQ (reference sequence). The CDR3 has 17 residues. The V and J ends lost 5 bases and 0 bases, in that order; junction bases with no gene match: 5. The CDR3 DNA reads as TGTGCCAGCAGCCCGGGACAGGGCAGCTCTGGGGCCAACGTCCTGACTTTC. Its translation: CASSPGQGSSGANVLTF.

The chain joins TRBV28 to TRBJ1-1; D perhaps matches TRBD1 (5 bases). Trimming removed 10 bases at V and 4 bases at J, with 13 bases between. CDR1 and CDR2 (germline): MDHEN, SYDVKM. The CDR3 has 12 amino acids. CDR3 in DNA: TGTGCCACCTTAGACAGAGGCACTGAAGCTTTCTTT. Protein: CATLDRGTEAFF.

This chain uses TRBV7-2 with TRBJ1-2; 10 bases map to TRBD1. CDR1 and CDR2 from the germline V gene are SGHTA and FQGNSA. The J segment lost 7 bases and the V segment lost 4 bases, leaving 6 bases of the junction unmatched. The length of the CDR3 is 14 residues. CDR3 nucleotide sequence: TGTGCCAGCAGCTCCCAGACAGGGGGCGGTGGCTACACCTTC. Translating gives CASSSQTGGGGYTF.

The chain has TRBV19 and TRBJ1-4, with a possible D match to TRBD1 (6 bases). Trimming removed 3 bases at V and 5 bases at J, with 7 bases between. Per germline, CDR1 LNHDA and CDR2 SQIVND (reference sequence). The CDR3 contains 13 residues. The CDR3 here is CASSIDRNEKLFF. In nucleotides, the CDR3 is TGTGCCAGTAGTATCGACAGGAATGAAAAACTGTTTTTT.

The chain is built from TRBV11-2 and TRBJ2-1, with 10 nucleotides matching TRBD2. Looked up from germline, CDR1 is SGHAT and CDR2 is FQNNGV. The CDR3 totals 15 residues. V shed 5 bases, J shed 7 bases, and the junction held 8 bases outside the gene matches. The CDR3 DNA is TGTGCCAGCAGCCCCCTTAGCGGGAGGAAGAATGAGCAGTTCTTC. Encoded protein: CASSPLSGRKNEQFF.

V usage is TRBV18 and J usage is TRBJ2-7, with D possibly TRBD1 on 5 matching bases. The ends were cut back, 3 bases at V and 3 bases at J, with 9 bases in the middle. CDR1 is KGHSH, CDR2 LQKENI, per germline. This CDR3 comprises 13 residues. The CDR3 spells CASSPLGVYEQYV. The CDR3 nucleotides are TGTGCCAGCTCACCCTTAGGGGTCTACGAGCAGTACGTC.

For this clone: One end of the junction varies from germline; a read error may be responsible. In DNA, the CDR3 is TGTGCCAGCAGCTTAGACCGGAGGGGCAGCCAGCGCTTC. Its translation is CASSLDRRGSQRF. This chain links TRBV11-2 with TRBJ1-2, with D perhaps matching TRBD1 (5 bases). Germline V gene data show CDR1 as SGHAT and CDR2 as FQNNGV. CDR3 length: 13 amino acids. Drawing the rest from reference TRBV11-2 and TRBJ1-2, the complete variable domain is EAGVAQSPRYKIIEKRQSVAFWCNPISGHATLYWYQQILGQGPKLLIQFQNNGVVDDSQLPKDRFSAERLKGVDSTLKIQPAKLEDSAVYLCASSLDRRGSQRFGSGTRLTVV.